This T cell receptor beta chain was obtained from a study of blood T cell repertoires in COVID-19. A word on this clone: The same CDR3 is also encoded by other DNA sequences in this sample.

V lost 4 bases to trimming and J lost 9 bases; unmatched junction nucleotides: 7. The CDR3 is 14 residues long. Germline V gene data show CDR1 as SGDLS and CDR2 as YYNGEE. The method was immunoSEQ multiplex PCR; TCRdb's version includes in-frame clones alone and lacks a portion of them. The sample holds 250,000 to 300,000 clones, around 85% seen once. The rearrangement joins TRBV9 to TRBJ1-6; 7 nucleotides match TRBD1. This TCR derives from a man in his fifties or sixties with active or convalescent COVID-19. The specimen sequenced was peripheral blood. The DNA of the CDR3 is TGTGCCAGCAGCCCAAGACAGGGAGGTTCACCCCTCCACTTT. Translated, it gives CASSPRQGGSPLHF.